The clone carrying this T cell receptor beta chain has more than one count but fewer than ten. Germline lookup yields CDR1 SGHRS and CDR2 YFSETQ. This CDR3 has 14 amino acids. The ends were cut back, 3 bases at V and 5 bases at J, with 11 bases in the middle. MiXCR, applied by TCRdb to the RT-PCR reads, yields one record per CDR3 protein. Here the sample spans approximately 720,000 distinct CDR3 sequences, 13% to 15% being singletons. The sequencing sample was made of memory CD4+ T cells from blood. This chain uses TRBV5-1 with TRBJ2-2; possibly TRBD1 for D (7 bases). The sequence was obtained from a female donor in good health, serving as a healthy control. The CDR3 sequence: CASSSTGRTGELFF. The CDR3 DNA follows: TGCGCCAGCAGCTCGACAGGGAGGACCGGGGAGCTGTTTTTT.